This TCR beta chain was recovered during a study of CD8 T cells in Susac syndrome. CD8+ and CD4+ blood T cells underwent TCR beta sequencing. Negative isolation was used for CD8+ and CD4+ T cells, and FACS enrichment was applied to TEMRA cells. RNA was extracted with the RNeasy kit, and a quantity of about 0.5 to 1 ug was reverse transcribed using random hexamers. Coverage of TCR beta CDR3 amplification by immunoSEQ multiplex PCR extended to 54 Vbeta and 13 Jbeta. TCRdb reprocessed the immunoSEQ multiplex PCR reads with MiXCR, giving one entry per CDR3 protein. The top ten hold about 0.1% of the sample, which has about 200,000 distinct CDR3 sequences, roughly 96% seen once. The sequencing input was CD4+ T cells from PBMCs. The TCR originated in a human donor in good health.

The CDR3 sequence: CASSGGQKNTEAFF. The CDR3 nucleotides read TGTGCCAGCAGCGGGGGGCAGAAGAACACTGAAGCTTTCTTT. The chain uses TRBV11-2 and TRBJ1-1, with TRBD1 as a possible D gene (6 bases). Germline CDR1 is SGHAT and CDR2 is FQNNGV. The CDR3 runs to 14 residues. Between the trimmed V and J ends, which lost 5 bases and 1 base, there was a span of 11 bases. Together with reference TRBV11-2 and TRBJ1-1, the CDR3 gives the full variable domain: EAGVAQSPRYKIIEKRQSVAFWCNPISGHATLYWYQQILGQGPKLLIQFQNNGVVDDSQLPKDRFSAERLKGVDSTLKIQPAKLEDSAVYLCASSGGQKNTEAFFGQGTRLTVV.